Described below is a single T cell receptor (beta chain) sequence and its context. Its specific antigen is unknown. No base-level quality is on record; no much larger clone is a single base apart. TCRbeta CDR3 regions were amplified from genomic DNA by means of the immunoSEQ Assay, a bias-controlled multiplex PCR. The study's own analysis went as follows. The number of nucleated cells in each sample was estimated from the amplification of reference gene primers within the assay. To quantify the absolute abundance of each unique TCRbeta CDR3 rearrangement, sequence reads were collapsed and filtered. Productive Simpson clonality was computed per sample as the square root of Simpson's diversity index over productive rearrangements. The table comes from immuneACCESS by way of TCRdb, which keeps in-frame sequences with V and J called. Part of the clones is missing from these tables; in studies checked, under half for an unresolved V gene and the rest for unknown reasons. V and J calls and clone size are copied from that table; D and trimming were computed from the DNA. This sample has 350,000 or so clones in its table, and roughly 90% of those were observed once. The top ten hold about a fifth of the sample.

This sample is part of a study of blood T cell repertoires in COVID-19 (dated by TCRdb to 2020 to 2022). Regarding the study in general: Samples covering the acute and convalescent phases of COVID-19 were provided by collaborators in the United States, Italy and Spain. The material from the prospective study consisted of cDNA or gDNA derived from T cells, B-cell-depleted T cells, or PBMCs. Deeply sampled blood TCRbeta repertoires from subjects exposed to, actively infected with, or recovered from COVID-19 were included in the dataset. The repertoires were made available in a free public database intended to serve as a resource for research on the immune response to SARS-CoV-2. Samples came from the ongoing ImmuneRACE study (first 160 participants) plus 1,254 subjects from 6 global collaborators. The sample metadata nearly always contained a de-identified subject ID, COVID-19 status, age in years and sex. HLA class I and class II types, where available, came from metadata supplied by the sample provider rather than from assay-based typing. Paper-wide results and their limitations: The quantity of clinical and demographic metadata differed by source and by participant and was supplied without curation.

In the prospective study, participants were 18 to 89 years old, resided in approximately 22 geographic areas of the United States, and were enrolled through a virtual design. In the prospective study, participants were assigned to cohorts based on the clinical history participants reported in a screening survey and a study questionnaire. Recovered participants in ImmuneRACE Cohort 3 were defined by two consecutive negative NP/OP PCR tests, clearance by a healthcare professional, or resolution of symptoms. Each participant in the prospective study had whole blood, serum and a nasopharyngeal or oropharyngeal swab collected by mobile phlebotomists. Additional blood draws and questionnaires over an approximately 2-month period could optionally be provided by prospective study participants. Before DNA extraction, blood samples from the prospective study were shipped at room temperature or frozen. The CDR3 starts with the cysteine, ends with the phenylalanine, and has 18 residues. Only the CDR3 DNA is retained, 54 bases long and in frame from the first base.

The specimen was PBMCs or T cells enriched from blood (not recorded which). This clonotype was obtained from a woman under 40 who had recovered from COVID-19. In this chain, TRBV21-1 is recombined with TRBJ1-1; the table's D call, TRBD1, was not checked against the DNA. TRBV21-1 is a pseudogene locus. CDR3 protein: CASSFRPRKQGPHTEAFF. The bases are TGTGCCAGCAGCTTCCGTCCTAGAAAACAGGGGCCCCACACTGAAGCTTTCTTT.